This T cell receptor beta chain was obtained from a study of tumor-infiltrating lymphocytes in primary liver carcinoma (dated by TCRdb to 2017 to 2019). With regard to the full study: Hepatocellular carcinoma (four) or combined HCC and intrahepatic cholangiocarcinoma (one) was present in the five patients, who were three men and two women aged 30 to 69 years. The five patients had tumors staged T1-T3 N0M0, with maximum diameters ranging from roughly 4.2 to 10 cm. Each sample produced roughly 3.65 to 7.5 million productive TCRbeta reads, and read depth showed no significant difference between tissue types. For each liver tumor, the study sampled five regions along with adjacent normal tissue and blood, and applied TCRbeta repertoire sequencing, expression microarrays and whole-exome sequencing. A total of roughly 35 specimens from 5 patients underwent TCRbeta repertoire sequencing, comprising around 25 tumor regions, 5 adjacent noncancerous liver tissues and 5 peripheral blood samples. Agilent mRNA microarray profiling was performed on the roughly 25 tumor region samples to relate TCRbeta repertoire diversity to the local molecular phenotype. Reproducibility between technical replicate repertoires was high, with correlation coefficients above 0.95 and mean shared-clone rates approximately 0.91.

The investigation overall reported the following: Bulk unsorted samples precluded comparing CD4+ and CD8+ T cell repertoires. Only the TCR beta chain was sequenced, so true repertoire diversity is likely underestimated because unpaired alpha chains were not captured. Only 4 or 5 patients were included in the study, and the authors note that the findings should be validated in a larger study. Repertoire overlap was higher between tumor regions (mean roughly 35%) than tumor-adjacent (around 17%) or tumor-blood (about 15%) pairs, consistent with antigen-driven expansion. Just about 8-25% of top clones turned up in all five regions of a tumor, which suggests spatial heterogeneity among tumor-infiltrating T cells. The top 250 clones accounted for a significantly greater share of the repertoire in tumors than in blood (p = 0.039).

Using a constant-region primer and ProtoScript II reverse transcriptase, TCRbeta-specific cDNA was reverse-transcribed from 500 ng total RNA. TCRbeta libraries were built with three nested multiplex PCR rounds, a slightly modified ARM-PCR procedure. Sample barcodes and Illumina adapters were attached in a final 25-cycle PCR using Deep VentR polymerase. Before sequencing, amplicons of 200-500 bp were gel-purified using a QIAquick gel extraction kit. An Illumina HiSeq 2500 was used to sequence the TCRbeta amplicons, generating 250-bp paired-end reads. In the authors' own workflow: Reads were quality-trimmed with Trimmomatic v0.33, and paired reads were merged with FLASH v1.2.11 to recover full CDR3 sequences. V, D and J germline segments were assigned to the rearranged TCRbeta sequences by MiGEC v1.2.1b. Clonotype statistics and Shannon-Wiener diversity indices were computed with VDJtools v1.0.0. To cut down on sampling bias, every analysis after diversity analysis relied on just the 250 most abundant clonotypes from each sample. Clones were called with MiXCR by TCRdb after fastp trimmed the public reads at Q25, and only in-frame beta chains were retained. Identical CDR3 proteins give one entry, which carries the most common genes and DNA. The V and J calls reflect TCRdb's pipeline rather than the authors' work. A total of approximately 47,000 distinct CDR3 sequences appear in this sample, 70% to 85% of them only once. The ten biggest clones cover approximately 30% of the sample.

Without any cell sorting, total RNA and DNA were extracted together from roughly 21-30 mg of bulk tissue using the AllPrep DNA/RNA mini kit. Surgical resection was performed in China between November 2015 and early 2016 on about 5 patients with histopathologically diagnosed primary liver carcinoma. At the time of sampling, the patients had chronic HBV infection and had not received any treatment. Five spatially separated regions were sampled per tumor: superior, inferior, left-lateral and right-lateral poles, plus the tumor centre. According to histology, viable tumor cells made up more than 85% of every tumor sample. Each fresh piece of tumor and adjacent tissue was cut in two, with one half stored in RNAlater at -80 degrees C and the other half sent for histology. Remarks on this clonotype: Its cognate antigen has yet to be identified. A read error may produce the germline difference seen at one junction end.

This sequence was found in a man in his forties with primary liver carcinoma and hepatitis B virus infection. Specimen: liver tumor tissue from sampling region 3. Sample cell subset or site, as interpreted from the label and publication: tumor region T3, left-lateral pole.

The base sequence is TGTTCCAGCGAGGCTAGCGGGACACAAGAGACCCAGTACTTC. The translation is CSSEASGTQETQYF. The rearrangement joined TRBV6-1 to TRBJ2-5, and 9 bases in between align with TRBD2. Inclusive of the bounding cysteine and phenylalanine, the CDR3 is 14 residues long. Solely the CDR3 DNA is kept, with 42 bases framed from the first base. In the germline V gene, CDR1 corresponds to MNHNS and CDR2 to SASEGT.